This passage covers 22 T cell receptor beta chains from one sample sequenced in a study of shared clonotypes between healthy human individuals (dated by TCRdb to 2020 to 2021). The receptor library was made with the immunoSEQ multiplex PCR assay. TCRdb obtained this table from immuneACCESS and retained in-frame rearrangements with V and J assigned. These tables miss some clones; where compared with another copy, unresolved V genes account for less than half of the shortfall, and the remainder is unexplained. This sample gives about 2.2 million clones in total; 93% of them show up just once. The top ten constitute more than 1.5% of the sample. CD8 naive samples consisted of CD45RO-negative cells that were positively selected for CCR7, yielding a CD45RA+CCR7+ population without TemRA cells. The sequenced sample was naive CD8+ T cells from PBMCs. The label giving this sample's cell subset or site can be read as: CD45RA+CCR7+. Receptors originate from a man aged 18 to 30 in good health. Some clones in this sample may be carry-over from other donors' samples.

This chain connects TRBV7-9 to TRBJ1-5; D not certain. Germline CDR1 and CDR2: SEHNR and FQNEAQ (reference sequence). This CDR3 is 12 amino acids long. Trimming took 3 bases from V and 7 from J, leaving 7 bases between them. CDR3 in DNA: TGTGCCAGCAGCTTCGGGCCCCAGCCCCAGCATTTT. Its translation: CASSFGPQPQHF.

The V call is TRBV2, the J call TRBJ2-7; TRBD2 might be the D (5 bases). The CDR3 is made up of 19 amino acids. Per the germline V gene, CDR1 is SNHLY and CDR2 is FYNNEI. V was shortened by 0 bases and J by 0 bases, with 21 bases between the two germline ends. CDR3 sequence: CASSEAGPTRAGISYEQYF. The DNA of the CDR3 is TGTGCCAGCAGTGAAGCAGGACCCACTCGGGCGGGTATCTCCTACGAGCAGTACTTC. The complete variable domain, with remaining parts taken from reference TRBV2 and TRBJ2-7, reads EPEVTQTPSHQVTQMGQEVILRCVPISNHLYFYWYRQILGQKVEFLVSFYNNEISEKSEIFDDQFSVERPDGSNFTLKIRSTKLEDSAMYFCASSEAGPTRAGISYEQYFGPGTRLTVT.

The V gene is TRBV7-2, the J gene TRBJ2-7; possibly TRBD1 for D (6 bases). Germline V lookup: CDR1 SGHTA, CDR2 FQGNSA. CDR3 length: 15 residues. With 3 bases removed from V and 3 bases from J, the gap between germline ends came to 15 bases. CDR3 residues: CASSLNRVGGYEQYF. The CDR3 coding sequence is TGTGCCAGCAGCTTGAACAGGGTAGGGGGCTACGAGCAGTACTTC.

The J gene is TRBJ1-4, the V gene TRBV30; D gene uncertain. V was pared by 0 bases and J by 13 bases, with 12 bases between. The CDR3 length is 12 residues. In germline, CDR1 is GTSNPN, CDR2 SVGIG (reference sequence). CDR3 sequence: CAWSVPGHPLFF. Here the CDR3 DNA reads TGTGCCTGGAGTGTACCGGGCCACCCACTGTTTTTT.

This rearrangement joins TRBV29-1 to TRBJ1-4; 7 bases are shared with TRBD1. The CDR3 is 13 residues long. CDR1 is SQVTM and CDR2 is ANQGSEA in the germline V gene. V lost 6 bases to trimming and J lost 3 bases; unmatched junction nucleotides: 4. The CDR3 here is CSVRTGPNEKLFF. The CDR3 DNA sequence: TGCAGCGTCAGGACAGGCCCTAATGAAAAACTGTTTTTT.

The V and J genes are TRBV7-9 and TRBJ1-2, with unresolved D. Trimming took off 1 base at V and 4 bases at J, with 10 bases between the two ends. There are 14 residues in the CDR3. Germline-derived CDR1 and CDR2 are SEHNR and FQNEAQ (reference sequence). The CDR3: CASSLVAVRYGYTF. The DNA of the CDR3 is TGTGCCAGCAGCTTAGTGGCAGTTCGCTATGGCTACACCTTC.

The chain is built from TRBV6-5 and TRBJ2-2, with 7 bases aligning to TRBD2. CDR3 length: 15 residues. Germline V CDR1 and CDR2: MNHEY, SVGAGI. V gave up 2 bases and J gave up 1 base; unmatched junction bases: 1. The chain's CDR3 is CASSYGGGNTGELFF. The CDR3 nucleotides are TGTGCCAGCAGTTACGGCGGGGGGAACACCGGGGAGCTGTTTTTT.

This chain joins TRBV6-5 and TRBJ2-1, with D uncertain. Germline V gene sequence: CDR1 MNHEY, CDR2 SVGAGI. V lost 6 bases and J lost 5, with 5 bases in between. This CDR3 is built from 11 residues. Here the CDR3 DNA reads TGTGCCAGCAGGAGTCACAATGAGCAGTTCTTC. Translated, it gives CASRSHNEQFF.

The chain has TRBV28 and TRBJ2-1, with D perhaps TRBD1 (6 bases). There are 17 residues in the CDR3. Germline CDR1 reads MDHEN; CDR2 reads SYDVKM. Trimming pared 3 bases from V and 6 bases from J, leaving 21 bases between. The CDR3 region has the DNA TGTGCCAGCAGTTTCAGGCTGTCGGCGAGAGGGGGCAATGAGCAGTTCTTC. Its protein is CASSFRLSARGGNEQFF.

The chain employs TRBV7-8 and TRBJ2-7, with 14 bases identical to TRBD2. In germline, CDR1 is SGHVS, CDR2 FQNEAQ. V shed 1 base, J shed 0 bases, and the junction held 2 bases outside the gene matches. The CDR3 loop spans 17 amino acids. The CDR3 DNA reads as TGTGCCAGCAGCTTAGGTGGGACTAGCGGGAGCTCCTACGAGCAGTACTTC. Translating it yields CASSLGGTSGSSYEQYF.

V gene TRBV6-5 combines with J gene TRBJ2-3, with TRBD1 as a possible D gene (5 bases). V lost 2 bases and J lost 3, with 9 bases in between. Per the germline V gene, CDR1 is MNHEY and CDR2 is SVGAGI. The CDR3 loop spans 14 amino acids. CDR3 protein: CASSYTGQTDTQYF. DNA of the CDR3: TGTGCCAGCAGTTACACCGGACAAACAGATACGCAGTATTTT.

The rearrangement joins TRBV11-2 to TRBJ2-3; D is unclear. Trimming pared 4 bases from V and 1 base from J, leaving 6 bases between. This CDR3 has 13 amino acids. The V gene's germline CDR1 is SGHAT and CDR2 FQNNGV. In nucleotides, the CDR3 is TGTGCCAGCAGCTCCGCTCGCACAGATACGCAGTATTTT. Residues: CASSSARTDTQYF.

The V call is TRBV13, the J call TRBJ1-3; 9 bases are a match to TRBD1. The J segment lost 4 bases and the V segment lost 5 bases, leaving 3 bases of the junction unmatched. Germline-derived CDR1 and CDR2 are PRHDT and FYEKMQ (reference sequence). This CDR3 is built from 14 residues. CDR3 nucleotide sequence: TGTGCCAGCAGCCCTGGGACAGGGGGAAACACCATATATTTT. Translation: CASSPGTGGNTIYF.

The chain links TRBV9 to TRBJ2-2; TRBD1 aligns across 9 bases. Germline loops: CDR1 SGDLS, CDR2 YYNGEE. With V trimmed by 0 bases and J by 6 bases, 3 bases remained unmatched. The CDR3 consists of 15 residues. CDR3 in amino acids: CASSVGDRESGELFF. Written as DNA, the CDR3 is TGTGCCAGCAGCGTAGGGGACAGGGAATCCGGGGAGCTGTTTTTT.

This chain connects TRBV10-3 to TRBJ2-3, with D perhaps matching TRBD2 (6 bases). Per the germline V gene, CDR1 is ENHRY and CDR2 is SYGVKD. V lost 3 bases, J lost 5 bases, and 9 bases lay in between. The CDR3 extends over 13 amino acids. The CDR3 sequence: CAISDSGGDTQYF. As DNA, the CDR3 is TGTGCCATCAGTGATTCCGGGGGAGATACGCAGTATTTT.

Comment on this clone: Other DNA variants within this sample encode the same CDR3. The chain uses TRBV7-9 and TRBJ2-1; D not resolved. CDR1 SEHNR and CDR2 FQNEAQ come from the germline V gene (reference sequence). This CDR3 comprises 13 residues. The ends were cut back, 5 bases at V and 0 bases at J, with 5 bases in the middle. CDR3: CASSPSSYNEQFF. In DNA, the CDR3 is TGTGCCAGCAGCCCGAGCTCCTACAATGAGCAGTTCTTC.

The CDR3 region is CASSTDRDYGYTF. The CDR3, as DNA: TGTGCCAGCAGCACCGACAGGGACTATGGCTACACCTTC. The chain carries TRBV27 and TRBJ1-2; 7 bases align to TRBD1. The CDR3 is 13 amino acids. Unmatched junction bases numbered 4, after V lost 6 bases and J lost 3 bases. CDR1 MNHEY and CDR2 SMNVEV come from the germline V gene (reference sequence).

The V gene is TRBV5-4, the J gene TRBJ2-1; D remains ambiguous. Trimming pared 1 base from V and 0 bases from J, leaving 8 bases between. CDR1 is SGHNT, CDR2 YYREEE, per germline (reference sequence). The CDR3 length is 15 residues. The CDR3 DNA reads as TGTGCCAGCAGCTTGTCATACAGCTCCTACAATGAGCAGTTCTTC. Its protein product is CASSLSYSSYNEQFF. The variable domain in full, completed from reference TRBV5-4 and TRBJ2-1, reads ETGVTQSPTHLIKTRGQQVTLRCSSQSGHNTVSWYQQALGQGPQFIFQYYREEENGRGNFPPRFSGLQFPNYSSELNVNALELDDSALYLCASSLSYSSYNEQFFGPGTRLTVL.

V usage is TRBV13 and J usage is TRBJ2-7; 10 positions match TRBD1. This CDR3 region has 19 residues. Germline V gene lookup returns CDR1 PRHDT and CDR2 FYEKMQ (reference sequence). Unmatched junction bases numbered 17, after V lost 5 bases and J lost 1 base. CDR3 in DNA: TGTGCCAGCAGCCCCCACATCCTTAGGGGGGGACAGGGGTCCTACGAGCAGTACTTC. Protein: CASSPHILRGGQGSYEQYF.

This clone has just a few counts. The chain carries TRBV9 and TRBJ2-2; unclear D gene. Germline V gives CDR1 SGDLS, CDR2 YYNGEE. The V and J ends lost 3 bases and 6 bases respectively, with 6 bases between them. The CDR3 runs 12 residues. The CDR3 sequence: CASSGMAGELFF. The CDR3 bases are TGTGCCAGCAGCGGCATGGCCGGGGAGCTGTTTTTT.

This chain joins TRBV27 and TRBJ1-1; D uncertain. The V and J ends lost 2 bases and 0 bases respectively, with 7 bases between them. The CDR3 is made up of 14 amino acids. Germline CDR1 and CDR2: MNHEY and SMNVEV (reference sequence). The CDR3 sequence is CASSLRRMNTEAFF. The CDR3 bases are TGTGCCAGCAGTTTAAGGCGGATGAACACTGAAGCTTTCTTT.

The V and J genes are TRBV27 and TRBJ2-1, with 9 positions matching TRBD1. The CDR3 consists of 18 residues. The germline gives CDR1 MNHEY, CDR2 SMNVEV (reference sequence). V shed 4 bases and J 4 bases; nucleotides not matched to a gene: 14. The CDR3 nucleotides are TGTGCCAGCAGTTCTTCTTTTCCCGACAGGGGGATATACAATGAGCAGTTCTTC. Translated, it gives CASSSSFPDRGIYNEQFF.